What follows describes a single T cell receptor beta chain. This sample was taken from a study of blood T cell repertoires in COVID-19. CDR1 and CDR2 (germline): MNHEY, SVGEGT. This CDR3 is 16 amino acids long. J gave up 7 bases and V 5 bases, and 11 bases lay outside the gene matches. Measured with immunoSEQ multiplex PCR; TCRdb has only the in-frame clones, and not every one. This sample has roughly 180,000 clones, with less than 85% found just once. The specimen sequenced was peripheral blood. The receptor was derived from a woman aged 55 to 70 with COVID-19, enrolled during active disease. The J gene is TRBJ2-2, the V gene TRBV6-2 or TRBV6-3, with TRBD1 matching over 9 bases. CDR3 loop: CASSRSGTGRHGELFF. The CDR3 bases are TGTGCCAGCAGTCGGTCCGGGACAGGGAGGCACGGGGAGCTGTTTTTT.